A single sample gave rise to the 18 T cell receptor beta chains below, sequenced in a study of Ad26.COV2.S vaccination and SARS-CoV-2 variants (dated by TCRdb to 2020 to 2022). Library prep was done by the immunoSEQ multiplex PCR assay. As stored in TCRdb, this immuneACCESS dataset retains in-frame rearrangements with V and J assigned. A fraction of the clones does not appear; measured against another copy, unresolved V genes explain less than half of the discrepancy, and the remainder lacks a known reason. The sample records around 300,000 clones, around 89% of which are singletons. Approximately 4.5% of the sample rests with the top ten. The label giving this sample's treatment or condition can be read as: some 19 received Ad26.COV2.S at low or high dose, single or two shots; 5 received placebo; per-sample allocation not given. For vaccine and placebo recipients, the sequenced repertoires came from samples collected on day 63 after the first injection.

The source was peripheral blood, collected in a trial of Ad26.COV2.S vaccine versus placebo. Source of these receptors: a person aged 18-65 years who received the Ad26.COV2.S COVID-19 vaccine or a placebo.

The CDR3 DNA follows: TGTGCCAGCAGCCAATTTGAAATTACTGAAGCTTTCTTT. Its translation: CASSQFEITEAFF. This rearrangement joins TRBV7-8 to TRBJ1-1, with D hard to call. Per the germline V gene, CDR1 is SGHVS and CDR2 is FQNEAQ. Trimming removed 5 bases from V and 5 bases from J, with 12 bases in between. The CDR3 loop spans 13 amino acids.

The gene calls are TRBV19 and TRBJ1-1; weak D call: TRBD1 (6 bases). The CDR3 contains 15 residues. V lost 6 bases and J 5 bases, leaving 19 bases between the germline ends. Germline CDR1 LNHDA, CDR2 SQIVND (reference sequence). Here the CDR3 reads CASRDSTGMRTEAFF. DNA of the CDR3: TGTGCCAGTAGGGACAGTACCGGTATGAGGACTGAAGCTTTCTTT.

The rearrangement links TRBV19 to TRBJ2-3; D might be TRBD2 (6 bases). This CDR3 contains 15 residues. In germline, CDR1 is LNHDA, CDR2 SQIVND (reference sequence). V shed 5 bases and J shed 0 bases, with 12 bases lying between them. In DNA, the CDR3 is TGTGCCAGTAGTCTCTGGACTACTAGCACAGATACGCAGTATTTT. This codes for CASSLWTTSTDTQYF.

The genes are TRBV19 and TRBJ2-3, with 7 bases identical to TRBD1. The J segment lost 3 bases and the V segment lost 1 base, leaving 4 bases of the junction unmatched. This CDR3 comprises 15 residues. From germline, CDR1 is LNHDA and CDR2 SQIVND (reference sequence). The CDR3 loop is CASSIVGTVTDTQYF. The CDR3 coding sequence is TGTGCCAGTAGTATAGTCGGGACAGTAACAGATACGCAGTATTTT.

The V gene is TRBV28, the J gene TRBJ2-1; maybe TRBD1 (6 bases). This CDR3 contains 14 residues. Deletions cut 7 bases from V and 4 bases from J, with 14 bases between. Germline V CDR1 and CDR2: MDHEN, SYDVKM. CDR3 sequence: CASIPRDTYNEQFF. CDR3 bases: TGTGCCAGCATCCCCCGGGACACTTACAATGAGCAGTTCTTC.

This rearrangement joins TRBV18 to TRBJ2-3; possible D gene TRBD1, 5 bases. Germline lookup yields CDR1 KGHSH and CDR2 LQKENI. Trimming shortened V by 0 bases and J by 6 bases, and 13 bases separated the two germline ends. The CDR3 spans 15 residues. CDR3 sequence: CASSPPDSVGDTQYF. The CDR3 coding sequence is TGTGCCAGCTCACCACCTGACAGTGTCGGCGATACGCAGTATTTT.

This chain joins TRBV30 and TRBJ1-6; no firm D call. V was shortened by 0 bases and J by 6 bases, with 6 bases between the two germline ends. Germline CDR1 and CDR2: GTSNPN and SVGIG (reference sequence). The CDR3 contains 13 residues. In DNA form, the CDR3 reads TGTGCCTGGAGTGTCACGGTTAATTCACCCCTCCACTTT. It is translated as CAWSVTVNSPLHF.

The chain carries TRBV27 and TRBJ2-2; TRBD2 aligns across 11 bases. The junction had 18 bases not matched to a gene; V was cut back by 5 bases and J by 4 bases. Germline CDR1 reads MNHEY; CDR2 reads SMNVEV (reference sequence). The CDR3 has 20 amino acids. Here the CDR3 DNA reads TGTGCCAGCAGTCCGAAATTTACTAGCGGGAGAATCCCGCGCACCGGGGAGCTGTTTTTT. Protein sequence: CASSPKFTSGRIPRTGELFF.

The V and J genes are TRBV7-8 and TRBJ2-1, with a possible D match to TRBD1 (5 bases). Germline CDR1 is SGHVS and CDR2 is FQNEAQ. Trimming pared 5 bases from V and 0 bases from J, leaving 23 bases between. The CDR3 has 19 amino acids. The CDR3: CASSLPFGRQLISYNEQFF. The CDR3, as DNA: TGTGCCAGCAGCCTACCTTTTGGCCGACAGCTGATCTCCTACAATGAGCAGTTCTTC.

The chain is built from TRBV3-1 (or the pseudogene TRBV3-2) and TRBJ1-6, with D maybe TRBD1 (6 bases). The CDR3 sequence is 17 residues long. Trimming pared 1 base from V and 8 bases from J, leaving 18 bases between. Germline CDR1 is LGHDT and CDR2 is YNNKEL (reference sequence). CDR3 loop: CASSQVPQGITDSPLHF. The CDR3 region has the DNA TGTGCCAGCAGCCAAGTCCCGCAGGGGATAACGGATTCACCCCTCCACTTT.

This chain connects TRBV18 to TRBJ1-1; 8 bases fit TRBD1. Germline CDR1 reads KGHSH; CDR2 reads LQKENI. CDR3 length: 13 residues. Germline trimming cut 3 bases from V and 11 bases from J; bases unmatched to any gene: 8. CDR3 loop: CASSPDRGLVAFF. The CDR3 region has the DNA TGTGCCAGCTCACCCGACAGGGGCCTAGTGGCTTTCTTT.

Only a few counts were recorded for this clone. The chain carries TRBV6-5 and TRBJ1-1; tentative D call: TRBD1 (5 bases). The germline V gene has CDR1 MNHEY and CDR2 SVGAGI. V was trimmed by 6 bases and J by 0 bases, leaving 14 bases between them. The CDR3 totals 15 residues. This chain's CDR3 is CASRGDRGVNTEAFF. The CDR3 nucleotides are TGTGCCAGCAGGGGGGACCGAGGGGTGAACACTGAAGCTTTCTTT.

CDR3 sequence reads: CASSLTGGVNTEAFF. CDR3 DNA: TGTGCCAGCAGTTTAACGGGGGGCGTGAACACTGAAGCTTTCTTT. This chain links TRBV28 with TRBJ1-1; the D gene is possibly TRBD1 (6 bases). The CDR3 extends over 15 amino acids. Germline V gives CDR1 MDHEN, CDR2 SYDVKM. The ends were cut back, 2 bases at V and 0 bases at J, with 10 bases in the middle.

The chain recombines TRBV6-5 with TRBJ2-5; unclear D gene. Germline V gene lookup returns CDR1 MNHEY and CDR2 SVGAGI. The CDR3 is 12 amino acids. V was pared by 8 bases and J by 2 bases, with 9 bases between. CDR3 in DNA: TGTGCCAGCGGAGACGGACAAGAGACCCAGTACTTC. Amino acids: CASGDGQETQYF.

The chain combines TRBV7-9 with TRBJ2-4; 13 nucleotides line up with TRBD2. The CDR3 is 14 residues long. V lost 5 bases and J lost 15; bases outside the gene matches: 10. CDR1 is SEHNR and CDR2 is FQNEAQ in the germline V gene (reference sequence). CDR3 coding DNA: TGTGCCAGCAGCCTAGGACTAGCGGGAGCCGATCGGTACTTC. It is translated as CASSLGLAGADRYF. The complete variable domain, with remaining parts taken from reference TRBV7-9 and TRBJ2-4, reads DTGVSQNPRHKITKRGQNVTFRCDPISEHNRLYWYRQTLGQGPEFLTYFQNEAQLEKSRLLSDRFSAERPKGSFSTLEIQRTEQGDSAMYLCASSLGLAGADRYFGAGTRLSVL.

The chain has TRBV27 and TRBJ2-7, with 9 bases fitting TRBD1. Germline CDR1 reads MNHEY; CDR2 reads SMNVEV (reference sequence). The V gene end was trimmed by 4 bases and the J gene end by 5 bases; junction bases not matched to a gene: 6. The CDR3 extends over 14 amino acids. CDR3 protein: CASSSPGQGHEQYF. As DNA, the CDR3 is TGTGCCAGCAGTTCACCGGGACAGGGCCACGAGCAGTACTTC.

This clone has just one count. V usage is TRBV7-3 and J usage is TRBJ1-6; TRBD1 agrees at 7 bases. The junction had 9 bases not matched to a gene; V was cut back by 3 bases and J by 10 bases. Looked up from germline, CDR1 is SGHTA and CDR2 is FQGTGA. CDR3 length: 15 residues. The CDR3 loop reads CASSFGRGYASPLHF. CDR3 bases: TGTGCCAGCAGCTTCGGCAGGGGGTACGCATCACCCCTCCACTTT.

The V gene is TRBV6-2 or TRBV6-3, the J gene TRBJ1-2; TRBD1 matches at 7 bases. The CDR3 spans 14 residues. Per germline, CDR1 MNHEY and CDR2 SVGEGT. V lost 2 bases to trimming and J lost 7 bases; unmatched junction nucleotides: 7. The CDR3 nucleotides are TGTGCCAGCAGTTACACCGCAGGGGGTATTGGCTACACCTTC. Its protein is CASSYTAGGIGYTF.